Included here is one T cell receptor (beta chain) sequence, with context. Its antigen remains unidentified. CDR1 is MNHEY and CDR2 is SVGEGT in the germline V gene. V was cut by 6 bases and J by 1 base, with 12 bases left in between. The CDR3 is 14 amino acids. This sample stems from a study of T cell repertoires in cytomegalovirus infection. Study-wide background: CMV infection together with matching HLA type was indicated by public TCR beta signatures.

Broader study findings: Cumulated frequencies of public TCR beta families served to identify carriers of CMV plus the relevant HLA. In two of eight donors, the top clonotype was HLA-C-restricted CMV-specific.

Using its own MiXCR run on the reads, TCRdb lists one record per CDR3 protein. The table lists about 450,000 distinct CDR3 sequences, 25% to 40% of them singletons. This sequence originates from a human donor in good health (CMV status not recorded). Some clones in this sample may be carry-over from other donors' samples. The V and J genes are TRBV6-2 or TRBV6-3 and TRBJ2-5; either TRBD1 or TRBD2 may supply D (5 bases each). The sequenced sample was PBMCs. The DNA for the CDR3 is TGTGCCAGCAGGGGGGTGGGGGTCCAAGAGACCCAGTACTTC. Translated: CASRGVGVQETQYF.